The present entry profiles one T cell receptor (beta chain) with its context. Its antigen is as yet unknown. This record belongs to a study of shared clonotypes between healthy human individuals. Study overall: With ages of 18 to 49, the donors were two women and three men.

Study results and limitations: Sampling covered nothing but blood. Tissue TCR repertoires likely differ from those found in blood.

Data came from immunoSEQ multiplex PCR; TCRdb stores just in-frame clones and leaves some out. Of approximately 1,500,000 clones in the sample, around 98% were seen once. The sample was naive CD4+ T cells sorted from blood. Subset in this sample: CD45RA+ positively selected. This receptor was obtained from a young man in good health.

CDR3 DNA sequence: TGTGCCAGCAGCTCGAAGGGATCCCCAAATGAAAAACTGTTTTTT. Encoded protein: CASSSKGSPNEKLFF. V and J are TRBV5-4 and TRBJ1-4; D is ambiguous. CDR1 and CDR2 (germline): SGHNT, YYREEE (reference sequence). Between the trimmed V and J ends, which lost 3 bases and 5 bases, there was a span of 14 bases. CDR3 length: 15 amino acids.